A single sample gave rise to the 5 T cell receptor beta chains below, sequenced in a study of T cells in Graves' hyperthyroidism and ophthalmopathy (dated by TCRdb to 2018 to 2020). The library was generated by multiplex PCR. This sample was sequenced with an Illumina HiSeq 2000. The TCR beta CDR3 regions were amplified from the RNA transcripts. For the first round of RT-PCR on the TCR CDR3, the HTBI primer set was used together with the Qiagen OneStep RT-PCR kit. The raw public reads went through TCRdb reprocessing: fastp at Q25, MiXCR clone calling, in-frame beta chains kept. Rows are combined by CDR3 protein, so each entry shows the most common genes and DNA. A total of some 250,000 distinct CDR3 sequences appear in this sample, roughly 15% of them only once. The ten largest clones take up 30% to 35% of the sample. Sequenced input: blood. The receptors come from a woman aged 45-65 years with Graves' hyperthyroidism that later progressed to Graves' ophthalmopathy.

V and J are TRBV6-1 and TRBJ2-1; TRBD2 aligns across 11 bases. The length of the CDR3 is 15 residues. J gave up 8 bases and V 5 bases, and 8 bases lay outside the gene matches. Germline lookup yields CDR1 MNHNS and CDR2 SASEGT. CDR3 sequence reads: CASSRLSGRADEQFF. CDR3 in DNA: TGTGCCAGCAGTCGACTTAGCGGGAGGGCCGATGAGCAGTTCTTC.

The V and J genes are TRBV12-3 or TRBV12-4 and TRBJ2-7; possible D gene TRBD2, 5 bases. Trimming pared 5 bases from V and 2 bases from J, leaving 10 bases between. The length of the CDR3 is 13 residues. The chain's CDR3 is CASSKEAAYEQYF. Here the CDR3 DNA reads TGTGCCAGCAGTAAGGAGGCTGCCTACGAGCAGTACTTC.

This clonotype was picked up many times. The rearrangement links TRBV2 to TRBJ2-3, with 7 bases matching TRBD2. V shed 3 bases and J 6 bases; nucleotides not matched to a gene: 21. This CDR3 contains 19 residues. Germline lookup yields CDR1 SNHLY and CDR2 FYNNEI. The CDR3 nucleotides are TGTGCCAGCAGTGAGATTAGCTCGGGGCAGCGGGACTCCAGGGATACGCAGTATTTT. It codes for CASSEISSGQRDSRDTQYF. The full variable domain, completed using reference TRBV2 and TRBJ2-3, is EPEVTQTPSHQVTQMGQEVILRCVPISNHLYFYWYRQILGQKVEFLVSFYNNEISEKSEIFDDQFSVERPDGSNFTLKIRSTKLEDSAMYFCASSEISSGQRDSRDTQYFGPGTRLTVL.

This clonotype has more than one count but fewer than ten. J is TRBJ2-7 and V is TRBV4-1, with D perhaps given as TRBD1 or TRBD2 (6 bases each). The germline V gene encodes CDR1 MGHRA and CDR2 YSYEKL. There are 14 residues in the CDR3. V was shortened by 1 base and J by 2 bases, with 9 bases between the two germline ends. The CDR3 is CASSQVEGAYEQYF. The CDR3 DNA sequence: TGCGCCAGCAGCCAAGTGGAGGGGGCCTACGAGCAGTACTTC.

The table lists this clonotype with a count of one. CDR3 DNA: TGTGCCAGCAGTCCTAACAGGGTTTCCCCGAATCAGCCCCAGCATTTT. Translation: CASSPNRVSPNQPQHF. The rearrangement joins TRBV12-3 or TRBV12-4 to TRBJ1-5, with D perhaps TRBD1 (6 bases). The CDR3 runs 16 residues. V lost 5 bases to trimming and J lost 4 bases, with 18 bases between them.